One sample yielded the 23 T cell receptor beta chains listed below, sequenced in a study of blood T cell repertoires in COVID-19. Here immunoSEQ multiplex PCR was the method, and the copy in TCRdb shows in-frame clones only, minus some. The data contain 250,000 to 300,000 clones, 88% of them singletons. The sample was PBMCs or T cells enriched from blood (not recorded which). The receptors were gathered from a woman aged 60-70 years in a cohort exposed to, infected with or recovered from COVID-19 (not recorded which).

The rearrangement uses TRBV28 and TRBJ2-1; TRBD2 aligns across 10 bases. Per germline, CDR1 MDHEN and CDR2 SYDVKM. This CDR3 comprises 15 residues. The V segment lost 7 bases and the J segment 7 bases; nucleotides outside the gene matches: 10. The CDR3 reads CASKKAGGPGNEQFF. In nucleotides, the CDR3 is TGTGCCAGCAAAAAAGCGGGAGGGCCGGGAAATGAGCAGTTCTTC.

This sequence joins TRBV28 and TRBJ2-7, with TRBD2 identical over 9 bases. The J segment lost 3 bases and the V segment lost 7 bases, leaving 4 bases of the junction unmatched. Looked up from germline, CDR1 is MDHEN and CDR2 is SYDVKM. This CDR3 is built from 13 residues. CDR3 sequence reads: CASMAGGYYEQYF. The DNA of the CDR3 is TGTGCCAGCATGGCGGGAGGGTACTACGAGCAGTACTTC.

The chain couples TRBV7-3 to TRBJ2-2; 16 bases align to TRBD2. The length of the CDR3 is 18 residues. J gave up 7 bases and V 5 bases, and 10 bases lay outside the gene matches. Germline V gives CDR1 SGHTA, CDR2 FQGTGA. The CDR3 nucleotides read TGTGCCAGCAGCGCCTCCGGGACTAGCGGGAGGGCCATCGGGGAGCTGTTTTTT. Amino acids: CASSASGTSGRAIGELFF. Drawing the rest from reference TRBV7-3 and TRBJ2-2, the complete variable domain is GAGVSQTPSNKVTEKGKYVELRCDPISGHTALYWYRQSLGQGPEFLIYFQGTGAADDSGLPNDRFFAVRPEGSVSTLKIQRTERGDSAVYLCASSASGTSGRAIGELFFGEGSRLTVL.

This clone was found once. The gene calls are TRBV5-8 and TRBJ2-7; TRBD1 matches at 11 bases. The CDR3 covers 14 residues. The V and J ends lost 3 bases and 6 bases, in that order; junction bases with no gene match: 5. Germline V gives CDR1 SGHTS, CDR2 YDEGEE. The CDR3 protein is CASSYRTGGAEQYF. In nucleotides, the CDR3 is TGTGCCAGCAGCTACCGGACAGGGGGCGCCGAGCAGTACTTC.

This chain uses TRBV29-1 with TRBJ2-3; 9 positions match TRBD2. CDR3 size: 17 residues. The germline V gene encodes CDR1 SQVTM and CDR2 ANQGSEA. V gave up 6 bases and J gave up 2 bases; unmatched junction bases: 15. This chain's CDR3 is CSVRAGGLAGNTDTQYF. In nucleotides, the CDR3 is TGCAGCGTCCGGGCGGGGGGCCTAGCGGGGAACACAGATACGCAGTATTTT.

Here the CDR3 DNA reads TGTGCCAGCAGCCCCGACAGTTTTACAGGGTTAAGCAATCAGCCCCAGCATTTT. Protein: CASSPDSFTGLSNQPQHF. V is TRBV5-5 and J is TRBJ1-5, with D perhaps TRBD1 (6 bases). CDR3 length: 18 residues. V gave up 4 bases and J gave up 1 base, with 21 bases separating them. Germline CDR1 is SGHKS and CDR2 is YYEKEE (reference sequence).

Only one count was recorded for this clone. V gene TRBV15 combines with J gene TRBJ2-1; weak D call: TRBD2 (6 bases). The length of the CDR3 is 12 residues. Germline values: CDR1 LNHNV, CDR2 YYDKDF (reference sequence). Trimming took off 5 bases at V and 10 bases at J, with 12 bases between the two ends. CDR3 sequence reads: CATSGGKGEQFF. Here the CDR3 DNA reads TGTGCCACCAGCGGGGGGAAAGGGGAGCAGTTCTTC.

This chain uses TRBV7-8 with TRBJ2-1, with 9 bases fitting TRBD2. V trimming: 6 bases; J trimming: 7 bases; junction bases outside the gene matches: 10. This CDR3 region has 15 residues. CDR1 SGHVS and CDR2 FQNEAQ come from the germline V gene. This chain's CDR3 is CASRAHSGSGNEQFF. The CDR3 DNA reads TGTGCCAGCAGGGCTCATAGCGGGAGCGGAAATGAGCAGTTCTTC.

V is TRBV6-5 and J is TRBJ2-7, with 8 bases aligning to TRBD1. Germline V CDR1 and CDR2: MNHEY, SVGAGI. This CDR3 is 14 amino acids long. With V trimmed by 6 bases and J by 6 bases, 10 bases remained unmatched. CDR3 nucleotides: TGTGCCAGCAGAACGGGACAGGTTGGCTCCGAGCAGTACTTC. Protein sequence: CASRTGQVGSEQYF.

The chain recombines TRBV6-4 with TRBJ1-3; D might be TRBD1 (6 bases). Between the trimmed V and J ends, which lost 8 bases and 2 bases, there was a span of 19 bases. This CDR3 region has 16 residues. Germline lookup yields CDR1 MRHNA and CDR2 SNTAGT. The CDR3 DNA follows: TGTGCCAGCGACAATTTACAGGGTCCCCCTGGAAACACCATATATTTT. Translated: CASDNLQGPPGNTIYF.

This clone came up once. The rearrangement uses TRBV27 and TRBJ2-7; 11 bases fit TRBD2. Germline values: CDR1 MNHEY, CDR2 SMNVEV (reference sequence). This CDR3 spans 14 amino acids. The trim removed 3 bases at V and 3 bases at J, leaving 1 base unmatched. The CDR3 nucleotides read TGTGCCAGCAGTTTTGGGACTAGCGGCTACGAGCAGTACTTC. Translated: CASSFGTSGYEQYF.

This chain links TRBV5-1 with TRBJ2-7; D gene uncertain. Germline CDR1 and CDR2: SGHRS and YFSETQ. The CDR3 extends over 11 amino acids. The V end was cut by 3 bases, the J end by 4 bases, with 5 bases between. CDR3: CASSSRYEQYF. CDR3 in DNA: TGCGCCAGCAGCTCGAGGTACGAGCAGTACTTC.

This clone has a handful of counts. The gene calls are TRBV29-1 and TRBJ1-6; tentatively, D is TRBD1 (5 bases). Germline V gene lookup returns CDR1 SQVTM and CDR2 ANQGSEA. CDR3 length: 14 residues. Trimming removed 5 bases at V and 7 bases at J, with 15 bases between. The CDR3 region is CSVRGQGGNSPLHF. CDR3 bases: TGCAGCGTTCGAGGGCAGGGAGGAAATTCACCCCTCCACTTT.

This CDR3 is CASSPPQRVSYNEQFF. The CDR3 DNA is TGTGCCAGCTCACCACCGCAGCGGGTCAGCTACAATGAGCAGTTCTTC. The rearrangement joins TRBV18 to TRBJ2-1, with D perhaps TRBD2 (6 bases). Germline CDR1 reads KGHSH; CDR2 reads LQKENI. This CDR3 is 16 amino acids long. The ends were cut back, 0 bases at V and 3 bases at J, with 12 bases in the middle.

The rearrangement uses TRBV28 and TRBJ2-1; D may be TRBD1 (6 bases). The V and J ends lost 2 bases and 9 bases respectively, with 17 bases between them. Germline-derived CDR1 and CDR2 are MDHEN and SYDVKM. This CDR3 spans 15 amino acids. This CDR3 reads CASSLPDHRAGEQFF. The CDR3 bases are TGTGCCAGCAGTTTACCAGACCACAGGGCAGGTGAGCAGTTCTTC.

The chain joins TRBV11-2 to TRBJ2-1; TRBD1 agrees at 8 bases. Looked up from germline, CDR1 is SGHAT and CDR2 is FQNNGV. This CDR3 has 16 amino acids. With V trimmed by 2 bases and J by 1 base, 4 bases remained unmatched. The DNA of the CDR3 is TGTGCCAGCAGCTTATTCACAGGGGGATCCTACAATGAGCAGTTCTTC. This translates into CASSLFTGGSYNEQFF.

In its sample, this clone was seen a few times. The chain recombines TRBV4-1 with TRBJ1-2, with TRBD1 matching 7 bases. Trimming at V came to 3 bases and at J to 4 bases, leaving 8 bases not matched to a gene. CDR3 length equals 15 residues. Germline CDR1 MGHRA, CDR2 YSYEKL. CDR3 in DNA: TGCGCCAGCAGCCATAACCAGGGGGTCGGCTATGGCTACACCTTC. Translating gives CASSHNQGVGYGYTF.

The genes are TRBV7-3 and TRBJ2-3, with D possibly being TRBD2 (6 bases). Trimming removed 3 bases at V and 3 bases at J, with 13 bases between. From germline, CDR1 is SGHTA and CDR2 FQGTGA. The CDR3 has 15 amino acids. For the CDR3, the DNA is TGTGCCAGCAGCTTCGATGGGAGGCTGACAGATACGCAGTATTTT. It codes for CASSFDGRLTDTQYF.

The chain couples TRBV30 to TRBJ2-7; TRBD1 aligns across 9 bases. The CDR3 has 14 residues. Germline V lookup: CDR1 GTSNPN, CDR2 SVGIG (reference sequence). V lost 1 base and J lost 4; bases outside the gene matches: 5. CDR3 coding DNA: TGTGCCTGGAGTGAGGGACAGGGAGTATACGAGCAGTACTTC. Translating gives CAWSEGQGVYEQYF.

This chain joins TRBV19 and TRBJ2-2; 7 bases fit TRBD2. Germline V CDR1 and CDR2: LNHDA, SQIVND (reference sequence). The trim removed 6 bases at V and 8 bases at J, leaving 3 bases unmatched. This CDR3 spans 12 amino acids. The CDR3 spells CASRELAGELFF. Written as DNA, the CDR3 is TGTGCCAGTAGGGAACTAGCGGGGGAGCTGTTTTTT.

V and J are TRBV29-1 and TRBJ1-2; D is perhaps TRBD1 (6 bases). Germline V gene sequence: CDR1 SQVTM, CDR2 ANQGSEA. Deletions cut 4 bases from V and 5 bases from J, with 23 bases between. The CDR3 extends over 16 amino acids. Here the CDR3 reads CSVGVGASPAIYGYTF. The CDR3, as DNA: TGCAGCGTTGGGGTGGGGGCCAGCCCAGCCATATATGGCTACACCTTC. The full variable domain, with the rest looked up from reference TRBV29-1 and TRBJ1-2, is SAVISQKPSRDICQRGTSLTIQCQVDSQVTMMFWYRQQPGQSLTLIATANQGSEATYESGFVIDKFPISRPNLTFSTLTVSNMSPEDSSIYLCSVGVGASPAIYGYTFGSGTRLTVV.

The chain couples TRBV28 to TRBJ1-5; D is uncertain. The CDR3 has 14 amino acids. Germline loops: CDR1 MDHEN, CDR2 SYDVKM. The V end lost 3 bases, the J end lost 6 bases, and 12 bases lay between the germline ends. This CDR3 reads CASSLGAGGQPQHF. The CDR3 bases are TGTGCCAGCAGTTTGGGAGCCGGAGGTCAGCCCCAGCATTTT.

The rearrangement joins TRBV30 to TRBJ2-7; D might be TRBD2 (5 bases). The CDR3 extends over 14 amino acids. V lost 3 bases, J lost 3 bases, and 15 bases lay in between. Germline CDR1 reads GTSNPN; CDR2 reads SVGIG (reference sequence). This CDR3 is CAWRREPSYYEQYF. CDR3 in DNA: TGTGCCTGGAGACGGGAACCGTCGTACTACGAGCAGTACTTC.